The present entry profiles one TCR beta chain with its context. The antigen is undetermined. The data belong to a study of T-cell memory formation after mild COVID-19. Study-wide results and caveats: Clones that contracted from day 15 to 85 were balanced CD4/CD8, while later expanders leaned CD4+. Nothing confirmed that second-wave clones peaking on day 37 were specific for SARS-CoV-2.

The CDR3 is made up of 13 amino acids. Trimming removed 8 bases at V and 4 bases at J, with 11 bases between. CDR1 and CDR2 from the germline V gene are LGHNA and YSLEER. 5'RACE, which relied on constant-segment primers, yielded TCR alpha and TCR beta cDNA libraries carrying sample barcodes and UMIs. From the 5' RACE reads, TCRdb called clonotypes with MiXCR, one entry per CDR3 protein. The data contain approximately 250,000 distinct CDR3 sequences, 15% of them singletons. The sequence derives from an adult woman who had mild COVID-19 (a few samples of this study predate the infection). Cell type and time point are not known. The sample taken for sequencing was PBMCs or a T cell subset sorted from them (not recorded which). The chain combines TRBV4-3 with TRBJ2-2; D is uncertain. Here the CDR3 reads CASSEQPTGELFF. The CDR3 DNA reads as TGCGCCAGCTCGGAGCAGCCCACCGGGGAGCTGTTTTTT.